What follows are 9 T cell receptor beta chains derived from one specimen sequenced in a study of tumor and adjacent non-tumor tissue in lung cancer. A modified ARM-PCR protocol with three rounds of nested PCR amplified TCRbeta. TCRdb fed the multiplex PCR reads into MiXCR, producing one record per CDR3 protein. The sample records almost 75,000 distinct CDR3 sequences, about two thirds being singletons. No cell sorting was done before RNA was extracted from the tissue. Distant lung tissue was collected more than 3 cm away from the tumor edge. Input material: distant non-tumor lung tissue. The receptors derive from a woman aged 45-59 years with non-small cell lung cancer.

Comments on this clonotype: The junction differs from germline at one of its ends, possibly a read error. The gene calls are TRBV30 and TRBJ1-5; D possibly corresponds to TRBD1 (5 bases). Germline V CDR1 and CDR2: GTSNPN, SVGIG (reference sequence). This CDR3 has 13 amino acids. The CDR3 nucleotides read TGTGCCTGGAGTGTAAGGGGTAATCAGCCCCTGCATTTT. It codes for CAWSVRGNQPLHF. The full variable domain, in which reference TRBV30 and TRBJ1-5 provide the parts outside the CDR3, is SQTIHQWPATLVQPVGSPLSLECTVEGTSNPNLYWYRQAAGRGLQLLFYSVGIGQISSEVPQNLSASRPQDRQFILSSKKLLLSDSGFYLCAWSVRGNQPLHFGDGTRLSIL.

This clonotype was picked up many times. The rearrangement joins TRBV6-2 or TRBV6-3 to TRBJ2-1; 8 bases match TRBD2. Germline CDR1 reads MNHEY; CDR2 reads SVGEGT. V trimming: 2 bases; J trimming: 4 bases; junction bases outside the gene matches: 7. The CDR3 length is 16 residues. The CDR3 nucleotides are TGTGCCAGCAGTTACACGATGGCTAGCGGGTACAATGAGCAGTTCTTC. Its protein product is CASSYTMASGYNEQFF.

To note about this clonotype: A junction end diverges from the germline sequence, so it may reflect a read error. The chain combines TRBV20-1 with TRBJ2-6; the D is unclear. The CDR3 has 16 residues. CDR1 is DFQATT and CDR2 is SNEGSKA in the germline V gene (reference sequence). The CDR3 reads CSARDGRRAGANVLTF. The CDR3 nucleotides are TGTAGTGCTAGAGATGGTAGGAGAGCTGGGGCCAACGTCCTGACTTTC.

The V call is TRBV12-3 or TRBV12-4, the J call TRBJ1-3, with no clear D. Trimming took 5 bases from V and 1 from J, leaving 12 bases between them. The CDR3 has 15 residues. DNA for the CDR3: TGTGCCAGCAGTAGAGGAACCTATTCTGGAAACACCATATATTTT. It specifies CASSRGTYSGNTIYF.

As for this clonotype: At one boundary the junction diverges from the germline segment, which might be a read error. The chain recombines TRBV28 with TRBJ1-1; D is unresolved. The CDR3 is 14 amino acids. The germline gives CDR1 MDHEN, CDR2 SYDVKM. CDR3 residues: CAGSFAYRMPEAFF. CDR3 DNA sequence: TGTGCCGGCAGTTTCGCTTACAGAATGCCTGAAGCTTTCTTT. The full variable domain, completed using reference TRBV28 and TRBJ1-1, is DVKVTQSSRYLVKRTGEKVFLECVQDMDHENMFWYRQDPGLGLRLIYFSYDVKMKEKGDIPEGYSVSREKKERFSLILESASTNQTSMYLCAGSFAYRMPEAFFGQGTRLTVV.

V usage is TRBV20-1 and J usage is TRBJ2-3, with TRBD2 matching 9 bases. The CDR3 consists of 18 residues. V dropped 2 bases and J dropped 0; count of bases not matched to a gene: 12. CDR1 is DFQATT and CDR2 is SNEGSKA in the germline V gene (reference sequence). CDR3 bases: TGCAGTGCTAGAAGACTAGCGGTGGTCGTGGTGAGCACAGATACGCAGTATTTT. It encodes CSARRLAVVVVSTDTQYF.

With regard to this clonotype: A read error may explain this, as a much larger clone is one base away. The chain has TRBV29-1 and TRBJ1-1; the match to TRBD1 covers 9 bases. Germline assignment: CDR1 SQVTM and CDR2 ANQGSEA. V lost 7 bases, J lost 4 bases, and 7 bases stayed unmatched. This CDR3 region has 13 residues. This chain's CDR3 is CSARTGAITEAFF. In DNA form, the CDR3 reads TGCAGCGCTCGGACAGGGGCGATCACTGAAGCTTTCTTT.

A note on this clonotype: One base away lies a much larger clone, so this may be a sequencing read error. V and J are TRBV20-1 and TRBJ2-1; 8 nucleotides align to TRBD1. The CDR3 totals 17 residues. Germline lookup yields CDR1 DFQATT and CDR2 SNEGSKA (reference sequence). After removal of 6 bases from V and 0 bases from J, the junction contained 13 bases not matched to a gene. CDR3 region: CSATGTGEANSYNEQFF. The CDR3, as DNA: TGCAGTGCGACCGGGACAGGAGAAGCCAACTCCTACAATGAGCAGTTCTTC.

V and J are TRBV29-1 and TRBJ2-5; a possible D gene is TRBD2 (6 bases). The closer fit of TRBJ2-1 to the DNA end suggests the J call may be wrong. CDR1 is SQVTM, CDR2 ANQGSEA, per germline. CDR3 size: 12 residues. The CDR3: CSVELGGETQFF. The CDR3 DNA follows: TGCAGCGTTGAGTTGGGCGGGGAAACCCAGTTCTTC.